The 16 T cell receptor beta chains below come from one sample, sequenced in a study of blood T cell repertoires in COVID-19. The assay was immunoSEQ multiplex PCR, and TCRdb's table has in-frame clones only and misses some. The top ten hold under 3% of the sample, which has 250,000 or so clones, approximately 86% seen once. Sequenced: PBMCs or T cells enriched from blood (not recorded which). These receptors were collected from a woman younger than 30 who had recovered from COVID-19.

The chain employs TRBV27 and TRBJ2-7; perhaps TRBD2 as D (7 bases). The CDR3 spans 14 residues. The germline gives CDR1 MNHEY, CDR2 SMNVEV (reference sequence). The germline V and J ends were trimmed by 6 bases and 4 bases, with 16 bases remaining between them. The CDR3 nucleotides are TGTGCCAGCAGGAGGGGGGGACTAATATACGAGCAGTACTTC. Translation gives CASRRGGLIYEQYF.

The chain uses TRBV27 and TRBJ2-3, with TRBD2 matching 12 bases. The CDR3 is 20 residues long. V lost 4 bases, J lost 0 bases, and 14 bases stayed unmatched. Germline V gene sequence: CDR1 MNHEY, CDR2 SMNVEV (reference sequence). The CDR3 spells CASSSPGLAGLTTSTDTQYF. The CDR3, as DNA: TGTGCCAGCAGTTCCCCGGGACTAGCGGGCCTAACCACAAGCACAGATACGCAGTATTTT.

The CDR3 sequence: CASSLTGTSYEQYF. The CDR3 DNA reads as TGTGCCAGCAGCTTGACCGGGACTAGCTACGAGCAGTACTTC. This sequence joins TRBV7-8 and TRBJ2-7, with 8 bases lining up with TRBD2. V was pared by 3 bases and J by 3 bases, with 4 bases of the junction left unmatched. The CDR3 has 14 amino acids. Germline loops: CDR1 SGHVS, CDR2 FQNEAQ.

The CDR3 DNA is TGTGCCAGCGGACAGTTCGATAACTATGGCTACACCTTC. Translated: CASGQFDNYGYTF. The chain couples TRBV27 to TRBJ1-2, with D possibly matching TRBD1 (6 bases). The CDR3 length is 13 residues. Germline V gene sequence: CDR1 MNHEY, CDR2 SMNVEV (reference sequence). V was shortened by 8 bases and J by 1 base, with 11 bases between the two germline ends.

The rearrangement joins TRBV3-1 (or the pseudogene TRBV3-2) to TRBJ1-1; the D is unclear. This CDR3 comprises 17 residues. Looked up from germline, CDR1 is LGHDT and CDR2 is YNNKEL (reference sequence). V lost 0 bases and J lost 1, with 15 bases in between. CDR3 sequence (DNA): TGTGCCAGCAGCCAAGAAGCGAGTAAAGGTGAGAACACTGAAGCTTTCTTT. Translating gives CASSQEASKGENTEAFF.

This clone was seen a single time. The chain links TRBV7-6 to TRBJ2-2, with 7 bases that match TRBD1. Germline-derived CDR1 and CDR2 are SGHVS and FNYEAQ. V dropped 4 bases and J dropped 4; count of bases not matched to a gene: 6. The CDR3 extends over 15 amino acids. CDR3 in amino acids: CASSSLRDSTGELFF. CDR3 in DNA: TGTGCCAGCAGCTCACTCCGGGACAGCACCGGGGAGCTGTTTTTT.

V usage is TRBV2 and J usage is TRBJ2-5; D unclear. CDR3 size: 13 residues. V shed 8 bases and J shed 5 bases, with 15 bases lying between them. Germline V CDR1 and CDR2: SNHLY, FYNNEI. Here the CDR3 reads CASETVISETQYF. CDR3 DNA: TGTGCCAGCGAAACAGTCATTAGTGAGACCCAGTACTTC.

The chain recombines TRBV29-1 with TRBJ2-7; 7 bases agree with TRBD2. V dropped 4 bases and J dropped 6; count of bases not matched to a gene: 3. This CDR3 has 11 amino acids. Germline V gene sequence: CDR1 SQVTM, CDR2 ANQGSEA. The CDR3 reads CSVGGGTEQYF. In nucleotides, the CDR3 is TGCAGCGTTGGGGGAGGGACCGAGCAGTACTTC.

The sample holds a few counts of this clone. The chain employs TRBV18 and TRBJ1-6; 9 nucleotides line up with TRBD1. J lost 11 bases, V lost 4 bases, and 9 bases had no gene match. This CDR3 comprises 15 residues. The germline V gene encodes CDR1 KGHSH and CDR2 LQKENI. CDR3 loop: CASSLARDREPPLHF. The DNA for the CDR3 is TGTGCCAGCTCACTAGCGAGGGACAGGGAGCCACCCCTCCACTTT.

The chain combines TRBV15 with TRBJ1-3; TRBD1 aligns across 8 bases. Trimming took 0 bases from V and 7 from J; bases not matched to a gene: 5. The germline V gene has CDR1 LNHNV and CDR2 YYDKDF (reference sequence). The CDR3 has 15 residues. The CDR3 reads CATSRDRQGANTIYF. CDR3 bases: TGTGCCACCAGCAGAGATCGGCAGGGGGCGAACACCATATATTTT.

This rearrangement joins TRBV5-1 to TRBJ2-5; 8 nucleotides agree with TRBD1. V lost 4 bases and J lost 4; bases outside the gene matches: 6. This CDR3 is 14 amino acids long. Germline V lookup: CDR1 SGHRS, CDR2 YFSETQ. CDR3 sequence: CASSPTTGGETQYF. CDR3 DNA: TGCGCCAGCAGCCCAACCACAGGGGGAGAGACCCAGTACTTC.

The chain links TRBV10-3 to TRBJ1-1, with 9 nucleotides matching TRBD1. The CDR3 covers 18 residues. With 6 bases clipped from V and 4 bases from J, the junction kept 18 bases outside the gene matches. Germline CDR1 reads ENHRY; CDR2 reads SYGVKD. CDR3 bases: TGTGCCATCAGCCATACCATGTTACGGACAGGGGAGGGCACTGAAGCTTTCTTT. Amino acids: CAISHTMLRTGEGTEAFF.

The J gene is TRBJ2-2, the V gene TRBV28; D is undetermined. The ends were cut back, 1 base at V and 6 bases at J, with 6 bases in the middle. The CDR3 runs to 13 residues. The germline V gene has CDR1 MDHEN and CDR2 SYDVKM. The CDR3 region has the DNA TGTGCCAGCAGTTTATCCCGTGCCGGGGAGCTGTTTTTT. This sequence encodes CASSLSRAGELFF.

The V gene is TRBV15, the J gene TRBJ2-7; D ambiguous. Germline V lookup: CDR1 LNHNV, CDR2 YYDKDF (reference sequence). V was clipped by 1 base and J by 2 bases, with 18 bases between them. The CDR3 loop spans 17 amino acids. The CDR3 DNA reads TGTGCCACCAGCAGAGTATTATTTAGCCTAAGGACCTACGAGCAGTACTTC. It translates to CATSRVLFSLRTYEQYF.

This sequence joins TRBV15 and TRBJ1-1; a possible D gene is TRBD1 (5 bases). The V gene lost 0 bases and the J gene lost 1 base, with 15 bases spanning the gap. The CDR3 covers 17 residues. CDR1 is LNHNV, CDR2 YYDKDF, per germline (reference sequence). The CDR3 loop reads CATSRDLAVTGNTEAFF. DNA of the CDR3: TGTGCCACCAGCAGAGATCTGGCGGTTACAGGGAACACTGAAGCTTTCTTT. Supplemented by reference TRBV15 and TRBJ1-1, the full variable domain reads DAMVIQNPRYQVTQFGKPVTLSCSQTLNHNVMYWYQQKSSQAPKLLFHYYDKDFNNEADTPDNFQSRRPNTSFCFLDIRSPGLGDTAMYLCATSRDLAVTGNTEAFFGQGTRLTVV.

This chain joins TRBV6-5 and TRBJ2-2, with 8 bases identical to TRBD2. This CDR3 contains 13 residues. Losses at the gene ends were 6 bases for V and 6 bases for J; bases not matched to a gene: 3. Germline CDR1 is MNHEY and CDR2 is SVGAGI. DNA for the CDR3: TGTGCCAGCAGGATAGCGGGACCCGGGGAGCTGTTTTTT. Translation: CASRIAGPGELFF.